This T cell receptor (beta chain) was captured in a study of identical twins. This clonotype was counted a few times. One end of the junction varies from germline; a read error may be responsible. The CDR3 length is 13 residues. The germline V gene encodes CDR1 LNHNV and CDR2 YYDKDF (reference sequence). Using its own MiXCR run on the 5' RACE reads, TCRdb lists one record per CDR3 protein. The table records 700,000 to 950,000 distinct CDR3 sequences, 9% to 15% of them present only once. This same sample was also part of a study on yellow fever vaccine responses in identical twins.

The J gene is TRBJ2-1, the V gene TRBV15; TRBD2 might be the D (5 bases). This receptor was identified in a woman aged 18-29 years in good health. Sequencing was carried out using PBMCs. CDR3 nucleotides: TGTGCCACCAGCAGAGTGAAAGGGCTAGCCGAAAGATTC. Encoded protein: CATSRVKGLAERF.